This TCR beta chain was captured in a study of blood T cells in healthy people across ages. The germline V gene encodes CDR1 MDHEN and CDR2 SYDVKM. The CDR3 totals 17 residues. Trimming took 3 bases from V and 0 from J, leaving 17 bases between them. Primers used in a second PCR of roughly 6 to 12 cycles were a sample-barcoded 5' primer and a J-beta primer mix. MiXCR, run by TCRdb on the 5' RACE reads, gives a single entry per CDR3 protein. The profile shows hundreds of thousands of distinct CDR3 sequences, less than 80% of them singletons. The receptor was isolated from a man under 40 in good health. The sequencing sample was made of blood. The V gene is TRBV28, the J gene TRBJ1-1; D remains unclear. CDR3 loop: CASSLLTVHYMNTEAFF. The CDR3 DNA is TGTGCCAGCAGTTTGTTAACAGTACATTACATGAACACTGAAGCTTTCTTT.